This TCR beta chain was sequenced for a study of blood T cell repertoires in COVID-19. Whole-study context: Acute and convalescent COVID-19 specimens originated in the United States, Italy and Spain. Sample material is recorded as cDNA or gDNA derived from T cells, B-cell-depleted T cells, or PBMCs.

As originally analysed: Nucleated cell number was recorded as an estimate derived from reference gene primer amplification. Clones were sequenced by immunoSEQ multiplex PCR, and TCRdb holds only the in-frame ones, with some missing. D and trimming come from the DNA, and the V and J calls and clone size come from that table. The data contain 150,000 to 200,000 clones, nearly 80% of them singletons. Per germline, CDR1 SNHLY and CDR2 FYNNEI. The CDR3 consists of 13 residues. The junction had 6 bases not matched to a gene; V was cut back by 7 bases and J by 6 bases. The sequencing input was peripheral blood. This chain connects TRBV2 to TRBJ2-3; 8 nucleotides align to TRBD2. This receptor was obtained from a woman aged 70-85 years with acute or convalescent COVID-19. CDR3 nucleotide sequence: TGTGCCAGCATCCGGGAGGGATACGATACGCAGTATTTT. It translates to CASIREGYDTQYF.